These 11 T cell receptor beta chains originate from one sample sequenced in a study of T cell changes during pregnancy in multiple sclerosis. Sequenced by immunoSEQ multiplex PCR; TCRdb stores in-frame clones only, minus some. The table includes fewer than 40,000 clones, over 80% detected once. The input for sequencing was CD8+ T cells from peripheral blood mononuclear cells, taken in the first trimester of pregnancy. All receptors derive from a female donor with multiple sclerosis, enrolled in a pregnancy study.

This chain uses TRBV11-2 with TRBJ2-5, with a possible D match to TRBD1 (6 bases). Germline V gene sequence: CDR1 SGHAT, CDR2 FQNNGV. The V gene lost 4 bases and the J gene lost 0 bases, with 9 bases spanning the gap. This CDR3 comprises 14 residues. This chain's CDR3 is CASSSGGNQETQYF. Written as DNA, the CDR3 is TGTGCCAGCAGCTCTGGGGGCAACCAAGAGACCCAGTACTTC.

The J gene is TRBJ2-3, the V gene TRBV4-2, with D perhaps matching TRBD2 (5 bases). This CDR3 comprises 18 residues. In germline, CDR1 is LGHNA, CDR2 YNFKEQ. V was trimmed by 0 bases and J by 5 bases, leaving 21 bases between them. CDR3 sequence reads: CASSQDLRAEGFGDTQYF. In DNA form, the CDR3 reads TGTGCCAGCAGCCAAGATTTAAGGGCAGAGGGTTTTGGAGATACGCAGTATTTT.

CDR3 sequence reads: CASSKGVKGSPLHF. The DNA of the CDR3 is TGTGCCAGCAGCAAAGGGGTTAAGGGGTCACCCCTCCACTTT. This sequence joins TRBV21-1 and TRBJ1-6; the D call in the table, TRBD1, was not verified against the DNA. TRBV21-1 is flagged as a pseudogene. The CDR3 runs to 14 residues.

CDR3 nucleotide sequence: TGTGCCAGCAGTTTATACAGGAGCTCCTATAATTCACCCCTCCACTTT. Protein product: CASSLYRSSYNSPLHF. The rearrangement uses TRBV27 and TRBJ1-6; D is possibly TRBD1 (5 bases). V was pared by 1 base and J by 0 bases, with 7 bases between. Germline-derived CDR1 and CDR2 are MNHEY and SMNVEV (reference sequence). This CDR3 spans 16 amino acids.

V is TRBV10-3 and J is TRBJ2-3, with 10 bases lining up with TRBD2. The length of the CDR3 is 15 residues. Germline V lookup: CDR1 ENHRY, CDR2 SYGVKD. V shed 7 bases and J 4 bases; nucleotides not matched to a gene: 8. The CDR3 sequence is CAITPGTSEADTQYF. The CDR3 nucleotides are TGTGCCATCACCCCCGGGACTAGCGAAGCAGATACGCAGTATTTT.

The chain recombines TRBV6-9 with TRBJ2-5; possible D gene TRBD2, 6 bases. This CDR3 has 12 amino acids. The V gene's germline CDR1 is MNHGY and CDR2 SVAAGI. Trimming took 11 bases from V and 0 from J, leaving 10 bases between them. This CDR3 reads CAGGIHQETQYF. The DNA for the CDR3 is TGTGCCGGGGGGATCCACCAAGAGACCCAGTACTTC.

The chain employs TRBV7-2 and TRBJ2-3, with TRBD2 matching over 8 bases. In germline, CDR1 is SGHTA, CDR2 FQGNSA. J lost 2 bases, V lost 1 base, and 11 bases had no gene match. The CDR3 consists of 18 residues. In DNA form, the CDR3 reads TGTGCCAGCAGCTTAGAGGTTAGCGGGACCGGGGACACAGATACGCAGTATTTT. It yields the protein CASSLEVSGTGDTDTQYF.

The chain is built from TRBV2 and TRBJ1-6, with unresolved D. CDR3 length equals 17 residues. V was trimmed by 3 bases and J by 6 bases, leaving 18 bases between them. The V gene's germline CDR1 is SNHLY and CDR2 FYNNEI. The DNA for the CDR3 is TGTGCCAGCAGTGATAATCTGGGCCCAAGCCCTAATTCACCCCTCCACTTT. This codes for CASSDNLGPSPNSPLHF. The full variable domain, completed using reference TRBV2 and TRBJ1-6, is EPEVTQTPSHQVTQMGQEVILRCVPISNHLYFYWYRQILGQKVEFLVSFYNNEISEKSEIFDDQFSVERPDGSNFTLKIRSTKLEDSAMYFCASSDNLGPSPNSPLHFGNGTRLTVT.

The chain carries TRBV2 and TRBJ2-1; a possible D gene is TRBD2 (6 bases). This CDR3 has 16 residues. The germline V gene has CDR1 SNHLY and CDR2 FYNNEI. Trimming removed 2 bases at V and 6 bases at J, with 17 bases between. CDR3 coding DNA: TGTGCCAGCAGTGAAACCCCAGCCTTGGGGGGCAATGAGCAGTTCTTC. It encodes CASSETPALGGNEQFF.

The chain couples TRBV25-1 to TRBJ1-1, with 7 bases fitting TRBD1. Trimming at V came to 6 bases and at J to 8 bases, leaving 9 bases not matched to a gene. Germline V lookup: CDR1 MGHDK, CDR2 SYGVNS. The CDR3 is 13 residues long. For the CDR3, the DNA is TGTGCCAGCAGATCGACAGGGTATCACGAAGCTTTCTTT. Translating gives CASRSTGYHEAFF.

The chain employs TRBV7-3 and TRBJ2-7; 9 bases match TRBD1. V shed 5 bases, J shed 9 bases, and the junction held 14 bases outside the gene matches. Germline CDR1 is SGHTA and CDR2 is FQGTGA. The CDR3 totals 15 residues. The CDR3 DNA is TGTGCCAGCAGCCACGGACAGGGGCCCTTTGAGGCGCAGTACTTC. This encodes CASSHGQGPFEAQYF.